The 21 T cell receptor beta chains in this list originate from one sample, sequenced in a study of T cells in Graves' hyperthyroidism and ophthalmopathy. TCR beta CDR3 regions were amplified from RNA transcripts. The HTBI primer set served for first-round RT-PCR of the TCR CDR3. Each CDR3 protein gets one entry after TCRdb re-called the multiplex PCR reads with MiXCR. The data show about 500,000 distinct CDR3 sequences, around 16% seen once. The sample consisted of blood. These receptors all stem from a woman in her 30s with Graves' ophthalmopathy.

This clonotype was seen a handful of times. The chain couples TRBV5-1 to TRBJ1-1; D gene uncertain. Germline V CDR1 and CDR2: SGHRS, YFSETQ. The CDR3 is made up of 14 amino acids. Trimming took off 0 bases at V and 5 bases at J, with 11 bases between the two ends. The CDR3: CASSLEFRGTEAFF. CDR3 nucleotide sequence: TGCGCCAGCAGCTTGGAGTTCCGGGGAACTGAAGCTTTCTTT.

This chain connects TRBV6-2 or TRBV6-3 to TRBJ1-5; D uncertain. The V end lost 0 bases, the J end lost 3 bases, and 12 bases lay between the germline ends. From germline, CDR1 is MNHEY and CDR2 SVGEGT. This CDR3 spans 16 amino acids. The CDR3 DNA reads TGTGCCAGCAGTTACTCCTTCGCGGGGAACAATCAGCCCCAGCATTTT. This encodes CASSYSFAGNNQPQHF.

The V and J genes are TRBV7-9 and TRBJ2-1, with D hard to call. There are 14 residues in the CDR3. Germline values: CDR1 SEHNR, CDR2 FQNEAQ (reference sequence). The germline V and J ends were trimmed by 3 bases and 7 bases, with 13 bases remaining between them. DNA for the CDR3: TGTGCCAGCAGCTTTTATGGAGTTGGGAATGAGCAGTTCTTC. It yields the protein CASSFYGVGNEQFF. Full variable domain (outside the CDR3, taken from reference TRBV7-9 and TRBJ2-1): DTGVSQNPRHKITKRGQNVTFRCDPISEHNRLYWYRQTLGQGPEFLTYFQNEAQLEKSRLLSDRFSAERPKGSFSTLEIQRTEQGDSAMYLCASSFYGVGNEQFFGPGTRLTVL.

As for this clonotype: A much larger clone differs by one base, so this may be a read error. The chain joins TRBV11-2 to TRBJ2-7, with D perhaps assigned TRBD1 or TRBD2 (5 bases each). In germline, CDR1 is SGHAT, CDR2 FQNNGV. The length of the CDR3 is 15 residues. As DNA, the CDR3 is TGTGCCAGCAGCCCGGGACCAGCGGCCCCCTACGGGCAGTACTTC. Its protein is CASSPGPAAPYGQYF.

This clonotype was seen more than once but under ten times. The junction shows a germline mismatch at one end, possibly a read error. J is TRBJ2-5 and V is TRBV7-3; D is possibly TRBD1 (5 bases). This CDR3 contains 14 residues. Germline V lookup: CDR1 SGHTA, CDR2 FQGTGA. CDR3 DNA sequence: TGTGCCAGCAGCCCCACCCCAGGGTCAGAGGCCCAGTACTTC. This translates into CASSPTPGSEAQYF.

In regard to this clonotype: The junction and the germline gene differ at one end; a read error may be behind it. The genes are TRBV5-1 and TRBJ2-6; possibly TRBD1 for D (5 bases). This CDR3 region has 15 residues. CDR1 is SGHRS and CDR2 is YFSETQ in the germline V gene. CDR3 DNA: TGTGCCAGTGAGACAGTCGTGAGTGGGGCCAACGTCCTGACTTTC. This codes for CASETVVSGANVLTF.

This clonotype was detected many times. V usage is TRBV28 and J usage is TRBJ2-1; D remains unclear. This CDR3 has 11 amino acids. Between the trimmed V and J ends, which lost 7 bases and 4 bases, there was a span of 5 bases. Per germline, CDR1 MDHEN and CDR2 SYDVKM. CDR3 nucleotide sequence: TGTGCCAGCACTACTTACAATGAGCAGTTCTTC. This translates into CASTTYNEQFF.

The rearrangement links TRBV28 to TRBJ2-5, with a weak D call TRBD1 (5 bases). CDR1 and CDR2 (germline): MDHEN, SYDVKM. This CDR3 region has 15 residues. V lost 4 bases, J lost 3 bases, and 15 bases lay in between. CDR3 in DNA: TGTGCCAGCAGTTCCCCCACAGGCCTTAAAGAGACCCAGTACTTC. Protein: CASSSPTGLKETQYF.

This clonotype has more than one count but fewer than ten. CDR3: CASSEGHYNSPLHF. The CDR3 coding sequence is TGTGCCAGCAGCGAAGGACATTATAATTCACCCCTCCACTTT. The rearrangement joins TRBV9 to TRBJ1-6, with TRBD1 as a possible D gene (5 bases). This CDR3 contains 14 residues. Germline V gives CDR1 SGDLS, CDR2 YYNGEE. V dropped 3 bases and J dropped 4 bases, with 8 bases sitting between them.

This clonotype was recorded at least ten times. This sequence joins TRBV20-1 and TRBJ2-1; 8 bases align to TRBD2. CDR1 is DFQATT, CDR2 SNEGSKA, per germline (reference sequence). There are 16 residues in the CDR3. Unmatched junction bases numbered 11, after V lost 0 bases and J lost 7 bases. The CDR3 here is CSARDPGLGGGNEQFF. CDR3 nucleotide sequence: TGCAGTGCTAGAGATCCGGGACTAGGAGGTGGAAATGAGCAGTTCTTC.

This chain links TRBV5-1 with TRBJ1-4; TRBD1 agrees at 7 bases. With 4 bases clipped from V and 7 bases from J, the junction kept 13 bases outside the gene matches. CDR1 and CDR2 from the germline V gene are SGHRS and YFSETQ. The CDR3 runs 16 residues. The CDR3, as DNA: TGCGCCAGCAGCCCATACCATTTGACAGGGAGTGAAAAACTGTTTTTT. Residues: CASSPYHLTGSEKLFF.

This clonotype came up a few times. Its ends do not fully match the called genes, so a read error is possible. V usage is TRBV4-2 and J usage is TRBJ2-7; 10 nucleotides agree with TRBD1. The CDR3 length is 15 residues. Germline CDR1 LGHNA, CDR2 YNFKEQ. The CDR3 DNA reads as TGTGCCAGCAGCCAAGGGGGACAGGGGTACTACAAGCAGTACTTC. Translating it yields CASSQGGQGYYKQYF.

V is TRBV12-3 or TRBV12-4 and J is TRBJ2-2; the D gene is possibly TRBD2 (5 bases). V shed 4 bases and J shed 1 base, with 13 bases lying between them. The CDR3 length is 16 residues. The CDR3 coding sequence is TGTGCCAGCAGTTCCCCCACTAGACTGAACACCGGGGAGCTGTTTTTT. It is translated as CASSSPTRLNTGELFF.

As regards this clonotype: The junction shows a germline mismatch at one end, possibly a read error. This chain uses TRBV5-6 with TRBJ2-2; the match to TRBD2 covers 9 bases. The CDR3 consists of 16 residues. Looked up from germline, CDR1 is SGHDT and CDR2 is YYEEEE. For the CDR3, the DNA is TGTGCCAGCACCGGGGGGGGACTAGCTAACAGCGGGGAGCTGTTTTTT. Translation gives CASTGGGLANSGELFF.

Ten or more counts support this clonotype. The genes are TRBV6-1 and TRBJ1-1; possible D gene TRBD1, 6 bases. In germline, CDR1 is MNHNS, CDR2 SASEGT. Trimming shortened V by 9 bases and J by 5 bases, and 22 bases separated the two germline ends. CDR3 length: 15 amino acids. The CDR3 sequence: CASRYESRGGTEAFF. The CDR3 coding sequence is TGTGCCAGTCGGTACGAGAGCAGGGGAGGGACTGAAGCTTTCTTT.

This clonotype occurred many times. The chain couples TRBV2 to TRBJ1-1; possibly TRBD1 for D (5 bases). The V end lost 7 bases, the J end lost 0 bases, and 9 bases lay between the germline ends. CDR3 length: 13 residues. Germline V gene data show CDR1 as SNHLY and CDR2 as FYNNEI. The CDR3 coding sequence is TGTGCCAGCACCCGACAGATGAACACTGAAGCTTTCTTT. Protein product: CASTRQMNTEAFF. Full variable domain (outside the CDR3, taken from reference TRBV2 and TRBJ1-1): EPEVTQTPSHQVTQMGQEVILRCVPISNHLYFYWYRQILGQKVEFLVSFYNNEISEKSEIFDDQFSVERPDGSNFTLKIRSTKLEDSAMYFCASTRQMNTEAFFGQGTRLTVV.

This clonotype occurred many times. The chain recombines TRBV7-9 with TRBJ1-2, with a weak D call TRBD1 (5 bases). The CDR3 runs 15 residues. V dropped 1 base and J dropped 2 bases, with 11 bases sitting between them. Germline assignment: CDR1 SEHNR and CDR2 FQNEAQ (reference sequence). In nucleotides, the CDR3 is TGTGCCAGCAGCTTAGGACCCGACAGCAACTATGGCTACACCTTC. Its translation: CASSLGPDSNYGYTF.

In its sample, this clonotype was seen many times. This sequence joins TRBV7-2 and TRBJ1-1, with a possible D match to TRBD1 (5 bases). CDR3 length: 12 residues. Per the germline V gene, CDR1 is SGHTA and CDR2 is FQGNSA. Trimming left V 0 bases short and J 11 bases short, with 10 bases between. CDR3 DNA sequence: TGTGCCAGCAGCTTAGCAGGGGATGTCGCTTTCTTT. This gives the protein CASSLAGDVAFF.

Turning to this clonotype: With a much larger clone just one base away, this may be a read error. This rearrangement joins TRBV20-1 to TRBJ2-5, with TRBD2 as a possible D gene (6 bases). Germline CDR1 reads DFQATT; CDR2 reads SNEGSKA (reference sequence). This CDR3 has 17 amino acids. Deletions cut 1 base from V and 4 bases from J, with 22 bases between. The CDR3 loop is CSARGMWGRWGVETQYF. The DNA of the CDR3 is TGCAGTGCTAGAGGTATGTGGGGCAGGTGGGGGGTAGAGACCCAGTACTTC.

The genes are TRBV2 and TRBJ1-2; unclear D gene. V was shortened by 7 bases and J by 11 bases, with 20 bases between the two germline ends. Germline V CDR1 and CDR2: SNHLY, FYNNEI. The CDR3 spans 13 residues. The CDR3 spells CASTGEGLFGYTF. In nucleotides, the CDR3 is TGTGCCAGCACTGGGGAGGGATTATTTGGGTACACCTTC.

In its sample, this clonotype was seen many times. The genes are TRBV11-2 and TRBJ2-3, with TRBD2 matching over 7 bases. The germline V gene encodes CDR1 SGHAT and CDR2 FQNNGV. J gave up 3 bases and V 4 bases, and 10 bases lay outside the gene matches. The CDR3 length is 16 residues. The CDR3 sequence: CASSSLARLGTDTQYF. The DNA for the CDR3 is TGTGCCAGCAGCTCACTAGCGCGTCTAGGGACAGATACGCAGTATTTT.